The 10 T cell receptor beta chains presented below share a single source sample, sequenced in a study of blood T cell repertoires in COVID-19. The assay was immunoSEQ multiplex PCR, and TCRdb's table has in-frame clones only and misses some. The sample lists 55,000 to 75,000 clones; around 70% were seen once. Sequencing input: peripheral blood. The receptors here all came from a man in his 60s with acute or convalescent COVID-19.

The rearrangement uses TRBV4-1 and TRBJ1-1; 7 bases align to TRBD1. J was trimmed by 7 bases and V by 4 bases; bases with no gene match: 9. The CDR3 is 14 amino acids. Germline V gives CDR1 MGHRA, CDR2 YSYEKL. CDR3 in amino acids: CASSRGTGEYEAFF. CDR3 nucleotide sequence: TGCGCCAGCAGCCGAGGAACAGGGGAGTATGAAGCTTTCTTT.

The chain combines TRBV7-3 with TRBJ2-3; tentative D call: TRBD1 (5 bases). Trimming shortened V by 4 bases and J by 2 bases, and 7 bases separated the two germline ends. CDR1 is SGHTA, CDR2 FQGTGA, per germline. This CDR3 is built from 13 residues. CDR3 amino acids: CASSSDNTDTQYF. CDR3 nucleotides: TGTGCCAGCAGCTCGGACAACACAGATACGCAGTATTTT. Full variable domain (missing parts from reference TRBV7-3 and TRBJ2-3): GAGVSQTPSNKVTEKGKYVELRCDPISGHTALYWYRQSLGQGPEFLIYFQGTGAADDSGLPNDRFFAVRPEGSVSTLKIQRTERGDSAVYLCASSSDNTDTQYFGPGTRLTVL.

This sequence joins TRBV30 and TRBJ1-6; maybe TRBD1 (5 bases). This CDR3 region has 15 residues. The V gene lost 5 bases and the J gene lost 7 bases, with 18 bases spanning the gap. CDR1 is GTSNPN, CDR2 SVGIG, per germline (reference sequence). The CDR3 bases are TGTGCCTGGGGGGGACTTCGTATCCCGAATTCACCCCTCCACTTT. It codes for CAWGGLRIPNSPLHF.

The chain couples TRBV19 to TRBJ2-1; the match to TRBD2 covers 13 bases. Looked up from germline, CDR1 is LNHDA and CDR2 is SQIVND (reference sequence). V trimming: 4 bases; J trimming: 0 bases; junction bases outside the gene matches: 12. This CDR3 spans 20 amino acids. The CDR3 sequence: CASSKGTSGRDYSSYNEQFF. The CDR3 nucleotides are TGTGCCAGTAGTAAAGGAACTAGCGGGAGGGATTATAGCTCCTACAATGAGCAGTTCTTC.

The rearrangement uses TRBV10-3 and TRBJ1-1; D remains ambiguous. CDR3 size: 13 residues. Germline lookup yields CDR1 ENHRY and CDR2 SYGVKD. V lost 7 bases and J lost 5, with 14 bases in between. The CDR3 region is CAIKPRVGTEAFF. The CDR3 nucleotides are TGTGCCATCAAGCCCCGGGTTGGGACTGAAGCTTTCTTT.

The genes are TRBV5-4 and TRBJ2-1; D might be TRBD1 (6 bases). Germline CDR1 SGHNT, CDR2 YYREEE (reference sequence). Trimming left V 4 bases short and J 7 bases short, with 18 bases between. This CDR3 contains 15 residues. The CDR3 loop reads CASSQNDRLVNEQFF. DNA for the CDR3: TGTGCCAGCAGCCAGAACGACAGGCTCGTGAATGAGCAGTTCTTC.

This clone was detected a few times. The chain couples TRBV27 to TRBJ1-6; D remains unclear. Per the germline V gene, CDR1 is MNHEY and CDR2 is SMNVEV (reference sequence). The length of the CDR3 is 17 residues. V was clipped by 3 bases and J by 9 bases, with 21 bases between them. The CDR3 DNA follows: TGTGCCAGCAGTTTTACAAGGCGGGCATTACGTAGTTCACCCCTCCACTTT. Translated: CASSFTRRALRSSPLHF.

The gene calls are TRBV28 and TRBJ2-7; D unclear. This CDR3 region has 12 residues. Per germline, CDR1 MDHEN and CDR2 SYDVKM. The germline V and J ends were trimmed by 7 bases and 5 bases, with 12 bases remaining between them. This CDR3 is CASTQLRDEQYF. The CDR3 region has the DNA TGTGCCAGCACGCAGTTACGTGACGAGCAGTACTTC.

The chain couples TRBV5-1 to TRBJ1-2; D ambiguous. The V gene lost 5 bases and the J gene lost 6 bases, with 26 bases spanning the gap. This CDR3 has 17 amino acids. The germline gives CDR1 SGHRS, CDR2 YFSETQ. The CDR3 DNA sequence: TGCGCCAGCAGTCGACTCCCTTGGTCCTCTGATTTAAATGGCTACACCTTC. Residues: CASSRLPWSSDLNGYTF.

The J gene is TRBJ1-5, the V gene TRBV2; TRBD1 is a possible D gene (5 bases). Germline-derived CDR1 and CDR2 are SNHLY and FYNNEI. The V gene lost 4 bases and the J gene lost 1 base, with 8 bases spanning the gap. This CDR3 spans 14 amino acids. The CDR3 coding sequence is TGTGCCAGCAGTGGGGGCAACAGCAATCAGCCCCAGCATTTT. Residues: CASSGGNSNQPQHF. Full variable domain (missing parts from reference TRBV2 and TRBJ1-5): EPEVTQTPSHQVTQMGQEVILRCVPISNHLYFYWYRQILGQKVEFLVSFYNNEISEKSEIFDDQFSVERPDGSNFTLKIRSTKLEDSAMYFCASSGGNSNQPQHFGDGTRLSIL.